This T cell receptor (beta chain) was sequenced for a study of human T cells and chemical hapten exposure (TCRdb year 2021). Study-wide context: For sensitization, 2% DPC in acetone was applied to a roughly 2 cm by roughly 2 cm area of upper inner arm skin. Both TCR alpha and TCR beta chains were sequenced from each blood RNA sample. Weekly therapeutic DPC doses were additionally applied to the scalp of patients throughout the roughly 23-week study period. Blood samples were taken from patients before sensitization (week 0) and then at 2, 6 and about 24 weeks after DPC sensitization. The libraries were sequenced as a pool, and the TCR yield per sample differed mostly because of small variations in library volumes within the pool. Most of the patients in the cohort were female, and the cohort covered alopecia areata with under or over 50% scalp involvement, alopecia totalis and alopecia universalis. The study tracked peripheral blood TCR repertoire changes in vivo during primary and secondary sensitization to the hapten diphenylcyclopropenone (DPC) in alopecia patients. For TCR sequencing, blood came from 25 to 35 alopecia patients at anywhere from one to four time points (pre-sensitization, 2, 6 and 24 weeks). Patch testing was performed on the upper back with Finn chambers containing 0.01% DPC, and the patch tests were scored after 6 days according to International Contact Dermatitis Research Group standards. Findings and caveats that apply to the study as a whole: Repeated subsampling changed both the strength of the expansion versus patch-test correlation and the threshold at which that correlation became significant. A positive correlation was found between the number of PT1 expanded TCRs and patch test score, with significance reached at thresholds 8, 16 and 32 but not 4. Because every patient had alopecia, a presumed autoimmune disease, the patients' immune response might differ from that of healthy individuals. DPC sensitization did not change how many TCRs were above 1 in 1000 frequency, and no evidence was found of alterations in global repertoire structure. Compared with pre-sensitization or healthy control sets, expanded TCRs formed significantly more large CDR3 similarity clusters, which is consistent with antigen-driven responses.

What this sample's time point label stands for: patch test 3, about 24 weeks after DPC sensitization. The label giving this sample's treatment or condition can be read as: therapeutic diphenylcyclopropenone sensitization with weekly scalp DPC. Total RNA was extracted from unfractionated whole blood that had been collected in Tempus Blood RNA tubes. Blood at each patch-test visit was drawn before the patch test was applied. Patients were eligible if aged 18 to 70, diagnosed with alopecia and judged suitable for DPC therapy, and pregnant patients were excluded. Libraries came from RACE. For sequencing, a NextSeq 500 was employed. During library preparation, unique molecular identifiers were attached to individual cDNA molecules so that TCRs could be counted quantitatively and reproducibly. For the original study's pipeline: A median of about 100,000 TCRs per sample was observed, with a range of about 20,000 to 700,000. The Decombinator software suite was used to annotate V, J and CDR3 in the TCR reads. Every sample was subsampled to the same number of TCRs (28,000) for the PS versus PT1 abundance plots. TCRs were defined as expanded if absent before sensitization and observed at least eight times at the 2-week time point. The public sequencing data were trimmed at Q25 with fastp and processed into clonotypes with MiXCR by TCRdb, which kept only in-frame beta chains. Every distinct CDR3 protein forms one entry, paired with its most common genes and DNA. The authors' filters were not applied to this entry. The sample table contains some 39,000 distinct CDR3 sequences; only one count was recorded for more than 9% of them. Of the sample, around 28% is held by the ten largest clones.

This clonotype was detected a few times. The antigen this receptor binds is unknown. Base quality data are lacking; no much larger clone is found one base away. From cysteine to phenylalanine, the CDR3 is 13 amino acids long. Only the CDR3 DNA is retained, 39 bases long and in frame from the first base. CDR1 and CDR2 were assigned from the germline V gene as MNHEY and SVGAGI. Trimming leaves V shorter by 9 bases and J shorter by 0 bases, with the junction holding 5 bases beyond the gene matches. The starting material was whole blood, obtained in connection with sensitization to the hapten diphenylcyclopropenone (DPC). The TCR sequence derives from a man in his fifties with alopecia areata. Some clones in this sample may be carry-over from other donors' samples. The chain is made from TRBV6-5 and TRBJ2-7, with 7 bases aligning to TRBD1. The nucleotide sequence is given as TGTGCCAGTTGGGACAGCTACTCCTACGAGCAGTACTTC. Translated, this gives CASWDSYSYEQYF.